Following are 6 T cell receptor beta chains from one sample sequenced in a study of OX40 agonist ivuxolimab in advanced cancers. Profiled with immunoSEQ multiplex PCR; TCRdb holds only in-frame clones, not every one. The table includes about 94,000 clones, about nine tenths detected once. This specimen was CD4+ or CD8+ T cells sorted from blood, taken in a trial of the OX40 agonist ivuxolimab. Source of these receptors: an adult with an advanced solid tumor such as melanoma, head and neck, liver or kidney cancer.

The chain couples TRBV5-6 to TRBJ2-3; 7 bases are shared with TRBD1. The CDR3 extends over 14 amino acids. V trimming: 2 bases; J trimming: 4 bases; junction bases outside the gene matches: 4. CDR1 is SGHDT, CDR2 YYEEEE, per germline. This chain's CDR3 is CASSLYQGADTQYF. CDR3 sequence (DNA): TGTGCCAGCAGCTTATATCAGGGGGCAGATACGCAGTATTTT.

This sequence joins TRBV11-1 and TRBJ2-4; D is ambiguous. The CDR3 is 14 amino acids. With 4 bases removed from V and 1 base from J, the gap between germline ends came to 8 bases. Germline assignment: CDR1 SGHAT and CDR2 FQDESV (reference sequence). In nucleotides, the CDR3 is TGTGCCAGCAGCTCGAGTAGGGCCAAAAACATTCAGTACTTC. Protein sequence: CASSSSRAKNIQYF.

The CDR3 spells CASSEQGDTQYF. In nucleotides, the CDR3 is TGTGCCAGCAGTGAGCAAGGGGATACGCAGTATTTT. J is TRBJ2-3 and V is TRBV6-4; D remains ambiguous. Trimming left V 3 bases short and J 6 bases short, with 7 bases between. The CDR3 has 12 residues. Germline values: CDR1 MRHNA, CDR2 SNTAGT.

Note on this clone: Different DNA sequences within this sample yield the same CDR3. This chain joins TRBV4-1 and TRBJ1-5; TRBD1 agrees at 7 bases. The CDR3 has 15 residues. Unmatched junction bases numbered 6, after V lost 2 bases and J lost 5 bases. Per germline, CDR1 MGHRA and CDR2 YSYEKL. CDR3 in amino acids: CASSQSSQGDQPQHF. As DNA, the CDR3 is TGCGCCAGCAGCCAATCCAGCCAGGGGGATCAGCCCCAGCATTTT.

This sequence joins TRBV7-2 and TRBJ2-7; 7 positions agree with TRBD1. The V segment lost 4 bases and the J segment 3 bases; nucleotides outside the gene matches: 6. The CDR3 runs 14 residues. Per germline, CDR1 SGHTA and CDR2 FQGNSA. The CDR3, as DNA: TGTGCCAGCAGCTCCCGACAGGGATACTACGAGCAGTACTTC. Its protein is CASSSRQGYYEQYF. The full variable domain, in which reference TRBV7-2 and TRBJ2-7 provide the parts outside the CDR3, is GAGVSQSPSNKVTEKGKDVELRCDPISGHTALYWYRQSLGQGLEFLIYFQGNSAPDKSGLPSDRFSAERTGGSVSTLTIQRTQQEDSAVYLCASSSRQGYYEQYFGPGTRLTVT.

This chain connects TRBV5-4 to TRBJ2-5; a weak D match, TRBD1 (6 bases). CDR3 size: 15 residues. Looked up from germline, CDR1 is SGHNT and CDR2 is YYREEE (reference sequence). Trimming took 2 bases from V and 5 from J, leaving 16 bases between them. In nucleotides, the CDR3 is TGTGCCAGCAGCTTCAAACAGGGTCTAAGTGAGACCCAGTACTTC. Amino acid sequence: CASSFKQGLSETQYF.